The 20 T cell receptor beta chains listed next were all sequenced from one sample in a study of blood T cell repertoires in COVID-19. Clones were sequenced by immunoSEQ multiplex PCR, and TCRdb holds only the in-frame ones, with some missing. Of about 190,000 clones listed, roughly 90% were seen once; the top ten hold approximately 6.7%. Sequenced input: peripheral blood. The receptors were sampled from a man aged 40-55 years with acute or convalescent COVID-19.

The chain recombines TRBV19 with TRBJ1-1; TRBD1 matches 9 bases. This CDR3 spans 14 amino acids. With V trimmed by 3 bases and J by 4 bases, 3 bases remained unmatched. The V gene's germline CDR1 is LNHDA and CDR2 SQIVND (reference sequence). This CDR3 reads CASSIGTGFTEAFF. For the CDR3, the DNA is TGTGCCAGTAGTATCGGGACAGGGTTCACTGAAGCTTTCTTT. Complete variable domain (other parts from reference TRBV19 and TRBJ1-1): DGGITQSPKYLFRKEGQNVTLSCEQNLNHDAMYWYRQDPGQGLRLIYYSQIVNDFQKGDIAEGYSVSREKKESFPLTVTSAQKNPTAFYLCASSIGTGFTEAFFGQGTRLTVV.

This rearrangement joins TRBV7-2 to TRBJ1-3, with a weak D call TRBD1 (5 bases). The V gene lost 1 base and the J gene lost 4 bases, with 8 bases spanning the gap. The V gene's germline CDR1 is SGHTA and CDR2 FQGNSA. The CDR3 is 14 amino acids. In DNA form, the CDR3 reads TGTGCCAGCAGCTTAGGGGGCGCAGGAAACACCATATATTTT. It encodes CASSLGGAGNTIYF.

The genes are TRBV28 and TRBJ1-2; 9 bases fit TRBD1. Losses at the gene ends were 3 bases for V and 4 bases for J; bases not matched to a gene: 3. The CDR3 covers 14 residues. Germline V gene lookup returns CDR1 MDHEN and CDR2 SYDVKM. Here the CDR3 reads CASSFPGQGYGYTF. In DNA form, the CDR3 reads TGTGCCAGCAGTTTCCCGGGACAGGGCTATGGCTACACCTTC.

V and J are TRBV2 and TRBJ1-2; D remains ambiguous. Trimming shortened V by 4 bases and J by 4 bases, and 13 bases separated the two germline ends. Germline V gene data show CDR1 as SNHLY and CDR2 as FYNNEI. The CDR3 has 14 residues. The CDR3 spells CASSGTSPLYGYTF. Written as DNA, the CDR3 is TGTGCCAGCAGTGGTACTTCCCCTCTCTATGGCTACACCTTC.

This chain joins TRBV6-5 and TRBJ1-2; 9 nucleotides line up with TRBD1. This CDR3 is 14 amino acids long. Per the germline V gene, CDR1 is MNHEY and CDR2 is SVGAGI. V lost 2 bases and J lost 4; bases outside the gene matches: 2. As DNA, the CDR3 is TGTGCCAGCAGTTACCGGACAGGGGTCTATGGCTACACCTTC. Translated: CASSYRTGVYGYTF.

CDR3 in DNA: TGTGCCAGCAGCCGGGGCGCTACCTTAGCTGGAGCCAAAAACATTCAGTACTTC. Translation: CASSRGATLAGAKNIQYF. This chain connects TRBV3-1 (or the pseudogene TRBV3-2) to TRBJ2-4, with D possibly matching TRBD1 (5 bases). This CDR3 is 18 amino acids long. CDR1 and CDR2 from the germline V gene are LGHDT and YNNKEL (reference sequence). V was pared by 4 bases and J by 0 bases, with 19 bases between.

V gene TRBV15 combines with J gene TRBJ1-2; 10 bases map to TRBD1. V lost 5 bases, J lost 5 bases, and 11 bases stayed unmatched. CDR3 length: 16 residues. From germline, CDR1 is LNHNV and CDR2 YYDKDF (reference sequence). The DNA of the CDR3 is TGTGCCACCAGCGATCGGACAGGGGGTTTTTGGTATGGCTACACCTTC. This encodes CATSDRTGGFWYGYTF.

As regards this clone: Compared with germline, one end of the junction differs, possibly owing to a read error. In the same sample, other DNA sequences code for this CDR3. The chain carries TRBV24-1 and TRBJ2-5; 9 bases agree with TRBD2. Per germline, CDR1 KGHDR and CDR2 SFDVKD. The CDR3 consists of 15 residues. The CDR3 loop is CATSDKAGGAETQYF. The CDR3 bases are TGCGCCACCAGCGATAAAGCGGGGGGCGCAGAGACCCAGTACTTC.

The V call is TRBV19, the J call TRBJ2-7, with TRBD1 matching 7 bases. V shed 5 bases and J 3 bases; nucleotides not matched to a gene: 10. Per germline, CDR1 LNHDA and CDR2 SQIVND (reference sequence). This CDR3 is 15 amino acids long. Here the CDR3 DNA reads TGTGCCAGTAGTTCACGACAGGGTGGACGCTACGAGCAGTACTTC. It is translated as CASSSRQGGRYEQYF.

The chain employs TRBV25-1 and TRBJ1-6, with D hard to call. Germline assignment: CDR1 MGHDK and CDR2 SYGVNS. The CDR3 loop spans 13 amino acids. Trimming removed 5 bases from V and 10 bases from J, with 12 bases in between. The CDR3 coding sequence is TGTGCCAGCAGTTCCACGGGTCTGTCACCCCTCCACTTT. This sequence encodes CASSSTGLSPLHF. Variable domain in full (rest from reference TRBV25-1 and TRBJ1-6): EADIYQTPRYLVIGTGKKITLECSQTMGHDKMYWYQQDPGMELHLIHYSYGVNSTEKGDLSSESTVSRIRTEHFPLTLESARPSHTSQYLCASSSTGLSPLHFGNGTRLTVT.

The J gene is TRBJ1-1, the V gene TRBV3-1 (or the pseudogene TRBV3-2); D unresolved. V lost 0 bases and J lost 5, with 10 bases in between. This CDR3 is built from 14 residues. From germline, CDR1 is LGHDT and CDR2 YNNKEL (reference sequence). The CDR3 DNA reads TGTGCCAGCAGCCAAGATTTAAGCCTGACTGAAGCTTTCTTT. Protein sequence: CASSQDLSLTEAFF.

This clone appeared a few times. The chain carries TRBV6-5 and TRBJ1-6; possible D gene TRBD1, 5 bases. With 3 bases removed from V and 4 bases from J, the gap between germline ends came to 10 bases. In germline, CDR1 is MNHEY, CDR2 SVGAGI. There are 15 residues in the CDR3. The CDR3, as DNA: TGTGCCAGCAGTTATTCGGGACTTTATAATTCACCCCTCCACTTT. It yields the protein CASSYSGLYNSPLHF.

The chain combines TRBV30 with TRBJ1-1; no definite D call. This CDR3 contains 12 residues. Looked up from germline, CDR1 is GTSNPN and CDR2 is SVGIG (reference sequence). V lost 8 bases, J lost 3 bases, and 13 bases lay in between. The CDR3 region is CAIDRGHTEAFF. The DNA of the CDR3 is TGTGCCATTGACCGAGGGCACACTGAAGCTTTCTTT.

This chain uses TRBV5-1 with TRBJ2-1; tentative D call: TRBD1 (6 bases). Germline CDR1 is SGHRS and CDR2 is YFSETQ. This CDR3 contains 13 residues. Trimming took off 0 bases at V and 7 bases at J, with 8 bases between the two ends. For the CDR3, the DNA is TGCGCCAGCAGCTTGGTACAGGGAAATGAGCAGTTCTTC. Translating gives CASSLVQGNEQFF.

The CDR3 sequence is CASTGRGQGKNIQYF. For the CDR3, the DNA is TGTGCCAGTACGGGTAGGGGGCAGGGCAAAAACATTCAGTACTTC. The J gene is TRBJ2-4, the V gene TRBV19, with 7 bases aligning to TRBD1. The germline CDR1 and CDR2 sequences are LNHDA and SQIVND (reference sequence). V lost 7 bases to trimming and J lost 3 bases; unmatched junction nucleotides: 9. The CDR3 contains 15 residues. Combining the CDR3 with reference TRBV19 and TRBJ2-4 gives the whole variable domain DGGITQSPKYLFRKEGQNVTLSCEQNLNHDAMYWYRQDPGQGLRLIYYSQIVNDFQKGDIAEGYSVSREKKESFPLTVTSAQKNPTAFYLCASTGRGQGKNIQYFGAGTRLSVL.

The chain employs TRBV5-1 and TRBJ2-2, with 10 bases identical to TRBD1. Germline CDR1 is SGHRS and CDR2 is YFSETQ. The length of the CDR3 is 15 residues. V lost 4 bases and J lost 1; bases outside the gene matches: 1. CDR3 sequence reads: CASSGTGVNTGELFF. The CDR3, as DNA: TGCGCCAGCAGCGGGACAGGGGTGAACACCGGGGAGCTGTTTTTT.

This clone came up once. The chain employs TRBV6-5 and TRBJ2-3; D is ambiguous. Looked up from germline, CDR1 is MNHEY and CDR2 is SVGAGI. The CDR3 spans 11 residues. Deletions cut 2 bases from V and 6 bases from J, with 3 bases between. CDR3 bases: TGTGCCAGCAGTTACCGGGATACGCAGTATTTT. Its translation: CASSYRDTQYF.

This chain links TRBV27 with TRBJ1-2, with 7 positions matching TRBD1. Looked up from germline, CDR1 is MNHEY and CDR2 is SMNVEV (reference sequence). V lost 6 bases, J lost 5 bases, and 6 bases stayed unmatched. CDR3 size: 13 residues. The CDR3 DNA reads TGTGCCAGCAGGCCTCAGGGGGAGTATGGCTACACCTTC. The encoded protein is CASRPQGEYGYTF.

The rearrangement uses TRBV5-6 and TRBJ2-2, with 14 bases fitting TRBD2. Germline lookup yields CDR1 SGHDT and CDR2 YYEEEE. CDR3 size: 19 residues. V lost 0 bases and J lost 0; bases outside the gene matches: 4. The CDR3 is CASSLVRTSGGPNTGELFF. DNA for the CDR3: TGTGCCAGCAGCTTGGTTCGGACTAGCGGGGGGCCGAACACCGGGGAGCTGTTTTTT.

This chain connects TRBV4-1 to TRBJ2-2; possible D gene TRBD1, 5 bases. Germline CDR1 and CDR2: MGHRA and YSYEKL. CDR3 length equals 17 residues. V lost 2 bases and J 1 base, leaving 14 bases between the germline ends. DNA for the CDR3: TGCGCCAGCAGCCAACTAGATATCACAGGGAACACCGGGGAGCTGTTTTTT. Amino acids: CASSQLDITGNTGELFF.